This TCR beta chain derives from a study of blood T cell repertoires in COVID-19. Study details: Spain, Italy and the United States supplied samples that represented acute and convalescent COVID-19.

V gave up 4 bases and J gave up 3 bases, with 17 bases separating them. Germline V gene data show CDR1 as SGHNT and CDR2 as YYREEE (reference sequence). The CDR3 loop spans 16 amino acids. Assay used: immunoSEQ multiplex PCR; TCRdb lists only in-frame clones, some missing. The data show 200,000 to 250,000 clones, around nine tenths seen once. The clonotype comes from a woman aged 30 to 39 who had been exposed to COVID-19. The chain links TRBV5-4 to TRBJ1-3; D gene uncertain. The sample comprised PBMCs or T cells enriched from blood (not recorded which). The CDR3 coding sequence is TGTGCCAGCAGCCCGGAGAGTGGTTTTGGTGGAAACACCATATATTTT. This codes for CASSPESGFGGNTIYF.